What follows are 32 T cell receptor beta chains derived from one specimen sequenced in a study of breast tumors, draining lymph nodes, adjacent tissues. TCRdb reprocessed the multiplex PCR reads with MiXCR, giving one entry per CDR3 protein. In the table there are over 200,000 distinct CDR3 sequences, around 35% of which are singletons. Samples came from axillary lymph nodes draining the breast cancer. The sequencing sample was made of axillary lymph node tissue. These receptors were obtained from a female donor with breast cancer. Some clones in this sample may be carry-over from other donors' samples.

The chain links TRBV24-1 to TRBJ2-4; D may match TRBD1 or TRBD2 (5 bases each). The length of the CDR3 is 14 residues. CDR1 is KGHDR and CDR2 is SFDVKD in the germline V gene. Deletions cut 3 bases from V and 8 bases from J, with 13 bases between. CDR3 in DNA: TGTGCCACCAGTGATCAGGGAGAGAGAGACATTCAGTACTTC. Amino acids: CATSDQGERDIQYF.

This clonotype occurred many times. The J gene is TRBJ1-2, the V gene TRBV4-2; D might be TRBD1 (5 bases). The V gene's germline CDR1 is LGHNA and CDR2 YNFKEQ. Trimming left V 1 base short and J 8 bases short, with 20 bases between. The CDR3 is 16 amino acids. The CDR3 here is CASSQGGVGPAGGYTF. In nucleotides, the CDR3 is TGTGCCAGCAGCCAAGGGGGGGTGGGTCCGGCTGGCGGCTACACCTTC.

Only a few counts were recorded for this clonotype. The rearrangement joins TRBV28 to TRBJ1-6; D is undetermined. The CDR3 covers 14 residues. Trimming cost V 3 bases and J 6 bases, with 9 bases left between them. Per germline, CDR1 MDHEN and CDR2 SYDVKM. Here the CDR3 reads CASSFVRGNSPLHF. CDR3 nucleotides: TGTGCCAGCAGTTTCGTGCGGGGTAATTCACCCCTCCACTTT.

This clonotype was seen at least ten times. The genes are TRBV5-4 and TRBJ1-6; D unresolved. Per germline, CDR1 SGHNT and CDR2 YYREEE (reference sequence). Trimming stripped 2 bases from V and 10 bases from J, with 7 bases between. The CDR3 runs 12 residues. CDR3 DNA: TGTGCCAGCAGCTTTTTCGGCTCACCCCTCCACTTT. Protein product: CASSFFGSPLHF.

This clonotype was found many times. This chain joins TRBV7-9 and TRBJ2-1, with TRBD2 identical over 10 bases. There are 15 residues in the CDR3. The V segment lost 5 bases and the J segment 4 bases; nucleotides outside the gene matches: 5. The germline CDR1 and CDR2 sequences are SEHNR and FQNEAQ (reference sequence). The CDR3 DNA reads TGTGCCAGCAGCATAATAGCGGGGGGTTACAATGAGCAGTTCTTC. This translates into CASSIIAGGYNEQFF.

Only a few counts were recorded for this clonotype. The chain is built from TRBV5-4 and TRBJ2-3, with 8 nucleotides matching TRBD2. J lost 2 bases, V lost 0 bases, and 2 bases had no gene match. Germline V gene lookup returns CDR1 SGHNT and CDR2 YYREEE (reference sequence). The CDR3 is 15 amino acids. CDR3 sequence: CASSLVGGATDTQYF. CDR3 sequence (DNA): TGTGCCAGCAGCTTGGTCGGGGGGGCCACAGATACGCAGTATTTT.

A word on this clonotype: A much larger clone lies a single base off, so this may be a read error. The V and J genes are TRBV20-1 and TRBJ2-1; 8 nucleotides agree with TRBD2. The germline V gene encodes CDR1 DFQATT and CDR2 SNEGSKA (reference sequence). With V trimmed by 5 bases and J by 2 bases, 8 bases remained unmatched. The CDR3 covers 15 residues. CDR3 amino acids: CSACRAGVPYNEQFF. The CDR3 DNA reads TGCAGTGCTTGCAGAGCGGGAGTCCCCTACAATGAGCAGTTCTTC.

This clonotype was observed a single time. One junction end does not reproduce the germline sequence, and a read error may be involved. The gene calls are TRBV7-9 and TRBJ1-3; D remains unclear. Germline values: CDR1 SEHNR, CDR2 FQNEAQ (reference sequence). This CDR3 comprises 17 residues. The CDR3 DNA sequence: TGTACCAGCAGCCGCCCGAGGAGGACTTTCTCTGGAAACACCATATATTTT. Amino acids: CTSSRPRRTFSGNTIYF.

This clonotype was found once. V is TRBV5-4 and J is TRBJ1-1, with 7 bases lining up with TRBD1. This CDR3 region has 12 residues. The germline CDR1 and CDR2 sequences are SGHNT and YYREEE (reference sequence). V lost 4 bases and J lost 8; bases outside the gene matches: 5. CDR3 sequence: CASSPGQAEAFF. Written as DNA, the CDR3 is TGTGCCAGCAGCCCAGGACAGGCAGAAGCTTTCTTT.

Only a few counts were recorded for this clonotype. Here the CDR3 reads CASSEVGRGRGSNGYTF. In DNA, the CDR3 is TGTGCCAGCAGTGAAGTGGGGAGGGGGCGCGGGAGCAATGGCTACACCTTC. The rearrangement links TRBV6-1 to TRBJ1-2, with TRBD1 identical over 7 bases. Germline CDR1 is MNHNS and CDR2 is SASEGT. The V gene end was trimmed by 1 base and the J gene end by 6 bases; junction bases not matched to a gene: 14. This CDR3 spans 17 amino acids.

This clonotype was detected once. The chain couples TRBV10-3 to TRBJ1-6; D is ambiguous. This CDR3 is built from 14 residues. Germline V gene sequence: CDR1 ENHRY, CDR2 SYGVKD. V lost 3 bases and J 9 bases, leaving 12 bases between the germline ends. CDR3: CAISDGRDISPLHF. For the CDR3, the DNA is TGTGCCATCAGTGACGGGAGGGATATTTCACCCCTCCACTTT.

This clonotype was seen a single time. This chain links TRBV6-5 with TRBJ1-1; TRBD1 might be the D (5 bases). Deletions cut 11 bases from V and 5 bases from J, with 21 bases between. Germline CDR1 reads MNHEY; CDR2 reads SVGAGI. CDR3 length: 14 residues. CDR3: CALSQGAWGTEAFF. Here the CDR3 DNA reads TGTGCCCTCAGCCAAGGGGCGTGGGGTACTGAAGCTTTCTTT.

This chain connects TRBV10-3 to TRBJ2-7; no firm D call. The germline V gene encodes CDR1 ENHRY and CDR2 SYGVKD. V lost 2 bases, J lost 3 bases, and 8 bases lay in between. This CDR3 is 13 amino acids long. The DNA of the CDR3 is TGTGCCATCAGTGAGGGACCAGGCTACGAGCAGTACGTC. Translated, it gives CAISEGPGYEQYV.

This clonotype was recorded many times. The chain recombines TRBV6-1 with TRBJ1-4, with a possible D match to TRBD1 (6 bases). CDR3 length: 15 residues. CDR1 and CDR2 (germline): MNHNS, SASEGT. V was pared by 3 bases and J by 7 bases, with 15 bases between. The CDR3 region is CASSDTGIGAEKLFF. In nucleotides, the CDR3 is TGTGCCAGCAGTGACACAGGGATTGGGGCTGAAAAACTGTTTTTT.

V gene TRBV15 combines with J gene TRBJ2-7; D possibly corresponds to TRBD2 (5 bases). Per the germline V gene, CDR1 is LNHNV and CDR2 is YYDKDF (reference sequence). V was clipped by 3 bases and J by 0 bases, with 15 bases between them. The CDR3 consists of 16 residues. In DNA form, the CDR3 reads TGTGCCACCAGCAGCTTGGATAGCGCGATCTCCTACGAGCAGTACTTC. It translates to CATSSLDSAISYEQYF.

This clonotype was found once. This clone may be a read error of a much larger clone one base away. CDR3 nucleotide sequence: TGCAGTGCGAGGGGGTTTTATAGCAATCAGCCCCAGCATTTT. Protein sequence: CSARGFYSNQPQHF. This chain connects TRBV20-1 to TRBJ1-5; possibly TRBD1 for D (6 bases). V was shortened by 6 bases and J by 0 bases, with 12 bases between the two germline ends. Germline V lookup: CDR1 DFQATT, CDR2 SNEGSKA (reference sequence). CDR3 length equals 14 residues.

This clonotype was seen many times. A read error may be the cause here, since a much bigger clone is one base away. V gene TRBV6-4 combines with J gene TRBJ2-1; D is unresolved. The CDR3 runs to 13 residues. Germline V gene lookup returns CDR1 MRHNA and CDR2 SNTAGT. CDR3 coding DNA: TGTGCCAGCAGTCACTCATTGGGCGATGAGCAGTTCTTC. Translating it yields CASSHSLGDEQFF.

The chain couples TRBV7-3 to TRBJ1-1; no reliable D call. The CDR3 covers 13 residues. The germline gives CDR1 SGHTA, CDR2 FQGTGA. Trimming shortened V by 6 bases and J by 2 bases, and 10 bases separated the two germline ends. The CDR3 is CASSSIANTEAFF. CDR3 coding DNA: TGTGCCAGCAGTTCCATAGCCAACACTGAAGCTTTCTTT. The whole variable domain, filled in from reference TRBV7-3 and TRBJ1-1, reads GAGVSQTPSNKVTEKGKYVELRCDPISGHTALYWYRQSLGQGPEFLIYFQGTGAADDSGLPNDRFFAVRPEGSVSTLKIQRTERGDSAVYLCASSSIANTEAFFGQGTRLTVV.

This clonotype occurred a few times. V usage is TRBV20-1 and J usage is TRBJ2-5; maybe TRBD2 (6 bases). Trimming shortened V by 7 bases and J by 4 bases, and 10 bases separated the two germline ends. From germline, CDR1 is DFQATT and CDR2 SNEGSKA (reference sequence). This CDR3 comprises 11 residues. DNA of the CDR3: TGCAGTGGGGACTGGGGAGAGACCCAGTACTTC. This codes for CSGDWGETQYF.

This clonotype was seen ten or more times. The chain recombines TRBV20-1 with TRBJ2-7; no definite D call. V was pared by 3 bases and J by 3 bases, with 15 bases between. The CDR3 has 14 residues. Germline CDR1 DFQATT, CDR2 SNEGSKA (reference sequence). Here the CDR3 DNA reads TGCAGTGCTAGCTCCTTAGCCCTTTTCTACGAGCAGTACTTC. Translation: CSASSLALFYEQYF.

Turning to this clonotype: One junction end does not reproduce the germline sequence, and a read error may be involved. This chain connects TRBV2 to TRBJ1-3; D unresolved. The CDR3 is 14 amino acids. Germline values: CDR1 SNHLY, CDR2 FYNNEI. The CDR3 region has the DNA TGTGCCAGCACCTTAGGACGCCGCTCTGGAATCGACGGTTTT. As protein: CASTLGRRSGIDGF.

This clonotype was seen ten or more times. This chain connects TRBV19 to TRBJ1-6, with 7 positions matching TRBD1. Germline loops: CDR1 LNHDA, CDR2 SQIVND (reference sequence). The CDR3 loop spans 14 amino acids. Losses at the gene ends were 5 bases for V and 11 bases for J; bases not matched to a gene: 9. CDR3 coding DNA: TGTGCCAGTAGTTTAACAGGGGATAGCGCACCCCTCCACTTT. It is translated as CASSLTGDSAPLHF.

The CDR3 DNA follows: TGCGCCAGCAGCCCCGGACCGACCGAGAGTAACACCATATATTTT. Protein product: CASSPGPTESNTIYF. The chain employs TRBV4-1 and TRBJ1-3; D ambiguous. V was cut by 4 bases and J by 7 bases, with 17 bases left in between. The germline CDR1 and CDR2 sequences are MGHRA and YSYEKL. The CDR3 consists of 15 residues.

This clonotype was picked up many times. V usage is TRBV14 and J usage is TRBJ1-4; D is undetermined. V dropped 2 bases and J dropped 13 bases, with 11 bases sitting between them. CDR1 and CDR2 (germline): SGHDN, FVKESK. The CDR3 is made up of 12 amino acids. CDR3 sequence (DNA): TGTGCCAGCAGCCAAATGGGGTTACGACTGTTTTTT. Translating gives CASSQMGLRLFF.

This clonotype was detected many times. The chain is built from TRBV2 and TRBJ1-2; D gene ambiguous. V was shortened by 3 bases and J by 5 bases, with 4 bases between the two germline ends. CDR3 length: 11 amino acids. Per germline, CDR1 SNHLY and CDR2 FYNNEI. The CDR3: CASSDSYGYTF. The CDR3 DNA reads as TGTGCCAGCAGTGACAGTTATGGCTACACCTTC.

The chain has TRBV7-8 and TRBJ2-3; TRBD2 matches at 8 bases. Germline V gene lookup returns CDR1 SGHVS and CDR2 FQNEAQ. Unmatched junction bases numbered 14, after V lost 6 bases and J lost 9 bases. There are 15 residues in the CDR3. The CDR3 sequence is CASRVRLAGRPTQYF. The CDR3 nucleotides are TGTGCCAGCAGGGTGAGGCTAGCGGGCCGACCAACGCAGTATTTT.

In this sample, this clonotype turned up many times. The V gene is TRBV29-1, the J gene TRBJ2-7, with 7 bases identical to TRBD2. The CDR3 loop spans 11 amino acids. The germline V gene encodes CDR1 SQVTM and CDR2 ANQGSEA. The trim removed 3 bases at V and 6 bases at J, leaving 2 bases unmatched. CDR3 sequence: CSVEGGAEQYF. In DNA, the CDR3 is TGCAGCGTTGAGGGAGGGGCCGAGCAGTACTTC.

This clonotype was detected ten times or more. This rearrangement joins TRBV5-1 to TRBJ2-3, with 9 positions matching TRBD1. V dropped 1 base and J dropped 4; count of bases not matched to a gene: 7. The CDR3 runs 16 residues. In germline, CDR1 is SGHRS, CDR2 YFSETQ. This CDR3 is CASSLYRGRMADTQYF. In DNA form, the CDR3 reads TGCGCCAGCAGCTTGTACAGGGGGCGTATGGCAGATACGCAGTATTTT.

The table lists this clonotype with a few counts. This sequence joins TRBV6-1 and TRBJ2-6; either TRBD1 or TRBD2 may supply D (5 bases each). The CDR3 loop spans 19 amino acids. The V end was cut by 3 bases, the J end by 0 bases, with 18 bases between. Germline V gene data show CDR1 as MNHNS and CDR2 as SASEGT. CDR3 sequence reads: CASSDFDTPGASGANVLTF. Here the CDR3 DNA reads TGTGCCAGCAGTGACTTCGACACGCCCGGGGCCTCTGGGGCCAACGTCCTGACTTTC.

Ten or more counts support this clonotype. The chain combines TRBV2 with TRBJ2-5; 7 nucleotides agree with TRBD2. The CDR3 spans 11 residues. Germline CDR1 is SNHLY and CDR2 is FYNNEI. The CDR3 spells CATGGWETQYF. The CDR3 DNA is TGTGCTACGGGAGGCTGGGAGACCCAGTACTTC. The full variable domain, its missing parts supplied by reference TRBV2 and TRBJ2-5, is EPEVTQTPSHQVTQMGQEVILRCVPISNHLYFYWYRQILGQKVEFLVSFYNNEISEKSEIFDDQFSVERPDGSNFTLKIRSTKLEDSAMYFCATGGWETQYFGPGTRLLVL.

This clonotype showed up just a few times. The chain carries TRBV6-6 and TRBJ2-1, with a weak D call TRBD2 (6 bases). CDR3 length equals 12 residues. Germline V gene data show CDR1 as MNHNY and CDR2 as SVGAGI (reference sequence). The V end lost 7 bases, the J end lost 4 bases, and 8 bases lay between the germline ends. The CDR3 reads CASKEGYNEQFF. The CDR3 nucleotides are TGTGCCAGCAAGGAGGGATACAATGAGCAGTTCTTC.

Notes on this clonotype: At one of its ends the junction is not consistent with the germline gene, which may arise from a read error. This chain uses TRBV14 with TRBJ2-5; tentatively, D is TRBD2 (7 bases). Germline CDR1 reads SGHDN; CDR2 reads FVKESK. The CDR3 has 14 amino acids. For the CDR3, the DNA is TGTGCCAGCAGCCCGGACGGGGGGCCAAGGACCCAGTCCTTC. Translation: CASSPDGGPRTQSF. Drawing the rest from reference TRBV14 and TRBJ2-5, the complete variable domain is EAGVTQFPSHSVIEKGQTVTLRCDPISGHDNLYWYRRVMGKEIKFLLHFVKESKQDESGMPNNRFLAERTGGTYSTLKVQPAELEDSGVYFCASSPDGGPRTQSFGPGTRLLVL.